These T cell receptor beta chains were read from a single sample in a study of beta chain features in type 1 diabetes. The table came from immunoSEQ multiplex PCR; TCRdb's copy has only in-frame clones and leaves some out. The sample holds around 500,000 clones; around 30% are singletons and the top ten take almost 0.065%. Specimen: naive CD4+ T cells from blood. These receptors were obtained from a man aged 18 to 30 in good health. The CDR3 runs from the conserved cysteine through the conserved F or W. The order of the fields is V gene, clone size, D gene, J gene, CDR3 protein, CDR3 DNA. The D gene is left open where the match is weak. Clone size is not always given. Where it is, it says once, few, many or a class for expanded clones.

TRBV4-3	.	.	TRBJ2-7	CASSPDLAYEQYF	TGCGCCAGCAGCCCGGACCTAGCCTACGAGCAGTACTTC
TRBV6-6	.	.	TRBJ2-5	CASSYGQGVETQYF	TGTGCCAGCAGTTACGGCCAGGGAGTGGAGACCCAGTACTTC
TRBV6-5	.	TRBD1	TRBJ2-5	CASSSKTGKETQYF	TGTGCCAGCAGTTCCAAGACAGGGAAAGAGACCCAGTACTTC
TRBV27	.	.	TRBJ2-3	CASSPYSTDTQYF	TGTGCCAGCAGTCCATATAGCACAGATACGCAGTATTTT
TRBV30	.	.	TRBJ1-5	CAWRAGSNQPQHF	TGTGCCTGGAGGGCGGGGAGCAATCAGCCCCAGCATTTT
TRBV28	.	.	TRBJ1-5	CASSLHRGDSNQPQHF	TGTGCCAGCAGTTTACATCGTGGAGATAGCAATCAGCCCCAGCATTTT
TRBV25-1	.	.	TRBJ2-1	CASTRPGTYNEQFF	TGTGCCAGCACCCGTCCGGGGACTTACAATGAGCAGTTCTTC
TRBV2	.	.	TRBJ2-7	CASSEDRTYEQYF	TGTGCCAGCAGTGAGGACAGAACCTACGAGCAGTACTTC
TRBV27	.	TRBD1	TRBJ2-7	CASSSARDRGYEQYF	TGTGCCAGCAGTTCGGCCCGAGACAGGGGCTACGAGCAGTACTTC
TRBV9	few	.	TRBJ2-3	CASSAENADTQYF	TGTGCCAGCAGCGCTGAAAATGCAGATACGCAGTATTTT
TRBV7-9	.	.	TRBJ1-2	CASSPTPREDGYTF	TGTGCCAGCAGCCCCACCCCCAGGGAGGATGGCTACACCTTC
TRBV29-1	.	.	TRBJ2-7	CSVVKGVTTAYEQYF	TGCAGCGTTGTTAAGGGTGTGACTACCGCTTACGAGCAGTACTTC
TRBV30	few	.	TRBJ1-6	CAWSVRRTGDSPLHF	TGTGCCTGGAGTGTACGGCGGACCGGGGATTCACCCCTCCACTTT
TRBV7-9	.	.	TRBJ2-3	CASSLGGPDTQYF	TGTGCCAGCAGCTTAGGAGGGCCCGATACGCAGTATTTT
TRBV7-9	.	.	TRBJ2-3	CASSFREMGDTQYF	TGTGCCAGCAGCTTCCGCGAGATGGGTGATACGCAGTATTTT
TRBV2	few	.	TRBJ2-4	CASSVGGRDIQYF	TGTGCCAGCAGTGTCGGAGGGAGAGACATTCAGTACTTC
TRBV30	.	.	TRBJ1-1	CALNPGHGLNTEAFF	TGTGCCTTGAACCCGGGACACGGACTGAACACTGAAGCTTTCTTT
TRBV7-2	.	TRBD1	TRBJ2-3	CASSANTGTGYADTQYF	TGTGCCAGCAGCGCAAACACCGGGACAGGGTACGCAGATACGCAGTATTTT
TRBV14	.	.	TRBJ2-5	CASSHFETQYF	TGTGCCAGCAGTCACTTCGAGACCCAGTACTTC
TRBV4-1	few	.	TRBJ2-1	CASSQAGNEQFF	TGCGCCAGCAGCCAAGCTGGGAATGAGCAGTTCTTC
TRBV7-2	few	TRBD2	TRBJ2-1	CASPGLRSGRANEQFF	TGTGCCAGCCCTGGGCTTCGCAGCGGGAGGGCCAATGAGCAGTTCTTC
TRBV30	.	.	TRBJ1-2	CAWRPGREGYGYTF	TGTGCCTGGAGGCCCGGTCGTGAAGGCTATGGCTACACCTTC
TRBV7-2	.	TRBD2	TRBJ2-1	CASSRTSGSYNEQFF	TGTGCCAGCAGCAGGACTAGCGGGAGCTACAATGAGCAGTTCTTC
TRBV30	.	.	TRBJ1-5	CAWSRQSDQPQHF	TGTGCCTGGAGTCGCCAATCCGATCAGCCCCAGCATTTT
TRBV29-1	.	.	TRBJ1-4	CSVVDSPNEKLFF	TGCAGCGTTGTGGACAGCCCTAATGAAAAACTGTTTTTT
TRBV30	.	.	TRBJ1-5	CAWSDGASPQHF	TGTGCCTGGAGTGACGGGGCATCGCCCCAGCATTTT
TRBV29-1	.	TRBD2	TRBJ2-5	CSVGASGRVWEETQYF	TGCAGCGTTGGGGCTAGCGGGAGAGTGTGGGAAGAGACCCAGTACTTC
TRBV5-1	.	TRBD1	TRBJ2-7	CASSLGTGTSYEQYF	TGCGCCAGCAGCTTGGGGACAGGGACTTCCTACGAGCAGTACTTC
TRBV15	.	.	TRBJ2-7	CATSRDKASAYYEQYF	TGTGCCACCAGCAGAGATAAGGCTAGCGCGTACTACGAGCAGTACTTC
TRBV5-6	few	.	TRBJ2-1	CASSLTGPSLEQFF	TGTGCCAGCAGCCTCACTGGCCCATCCTTAGAGCAGTTCTTC